This T cell receptor (beta chain) was sequenced in a study of technical replicates of blood from several donors. The CDR3 extends over 14 amino acids. Germline V CDR1 and CDR2: MNHNY, SVGAGI (reference sequence). V was pared by 7 bases and J by 6 bases, with 9 bases of the junction left unmatched. Using immunoSEQ multiplex PCR, the repertoire was profiled, and TCRdb retains in-frame clones only, with some absent. The sample lists around 17,000 clones, 87% seen once, with 10% to 15% in the top ten. This receptor was taken from a human donor in good health. Sequenced: PBMCs. The chain has TRBV6-6 and TRBJ1-5; 7 bases match TRBD1. CDR3 residues: CASKGALVIQPQHF. CDR3 DNA: TGTGCCAGCAAGGGGGCGCTTGTCATTCAGCCCCAGCATTTT.